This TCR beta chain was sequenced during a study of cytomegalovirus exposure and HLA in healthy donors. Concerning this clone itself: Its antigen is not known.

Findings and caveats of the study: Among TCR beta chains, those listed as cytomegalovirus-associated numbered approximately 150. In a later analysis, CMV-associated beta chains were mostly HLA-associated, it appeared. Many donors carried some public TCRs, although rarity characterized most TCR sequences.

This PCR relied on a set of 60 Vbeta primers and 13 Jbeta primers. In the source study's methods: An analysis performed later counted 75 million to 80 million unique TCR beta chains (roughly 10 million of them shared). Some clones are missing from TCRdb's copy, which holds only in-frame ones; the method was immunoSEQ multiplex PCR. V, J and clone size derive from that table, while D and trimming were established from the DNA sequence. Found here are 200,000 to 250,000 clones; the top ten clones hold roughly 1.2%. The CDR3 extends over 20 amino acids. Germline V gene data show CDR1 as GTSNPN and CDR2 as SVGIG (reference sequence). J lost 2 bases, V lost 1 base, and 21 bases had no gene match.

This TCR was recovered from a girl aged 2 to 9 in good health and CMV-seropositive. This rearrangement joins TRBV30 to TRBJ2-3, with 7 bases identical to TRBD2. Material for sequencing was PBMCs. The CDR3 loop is CAWSGERKGREMGDTDTQYF. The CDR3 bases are TGTGCCTGGAGTGGAGAGAGGAAAGGGCGGGAGATGGGGGACACAGATACGCAGTATTTT. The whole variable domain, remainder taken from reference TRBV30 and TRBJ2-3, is SQTIHQWPATLVQPVGSPLSLECTVEGTSNPNLYWYRQAAGRGLQLLFYSVGIGQISSEVPQNLSASRPQDRQFILSSKKLLLSDSGFYLCAWSGERKGREMGDTDTQYFGPGTRLTVL.